The clone carrying this T cell receptor (beta chain) was found many times. The TCR library was built from RNA with a 3' RACE protocol and unique molecular identifiers. TCRdb ran MiXCR on the 3' RACE reads and lists one entry per CDR3 protein. The sample yields about 89,000 distinct CDR3 sequences, 6% to 8.5% seen once. Regarding treatment: PENTA 11 planned treatment interruption arm or continuous ART arm. These data originate in a study of HIV-infected children after antiretroviral therapy interruption. With 0 bases removed from V and 11 bases from J, the gap between germline ends came to 7 bases. This CDR3 contains 11 residues. Germline V gene sequence: CDR1 WNHNN, CDR2 SYGVQD (reference sequence).

The chain carries TRBV10-1 and TRBJ1-1; no definite D call. This TCR was recovered from a pool of human donors with HIV. This specimen was CD45RA+ CD4+ T cells from PBMCs, pooled from several time points, taken from a donor given antiretroviral therapy, either interrupted or continuous. Indicated subset: naive CD4+ CD45RA+ CD45RO- T cells. The chain's CDR3 is CASSESDVAFF. CDR3 DNA: TGCGCCAGCAGTGAGTCCGATGTGGCTTTCTTT.